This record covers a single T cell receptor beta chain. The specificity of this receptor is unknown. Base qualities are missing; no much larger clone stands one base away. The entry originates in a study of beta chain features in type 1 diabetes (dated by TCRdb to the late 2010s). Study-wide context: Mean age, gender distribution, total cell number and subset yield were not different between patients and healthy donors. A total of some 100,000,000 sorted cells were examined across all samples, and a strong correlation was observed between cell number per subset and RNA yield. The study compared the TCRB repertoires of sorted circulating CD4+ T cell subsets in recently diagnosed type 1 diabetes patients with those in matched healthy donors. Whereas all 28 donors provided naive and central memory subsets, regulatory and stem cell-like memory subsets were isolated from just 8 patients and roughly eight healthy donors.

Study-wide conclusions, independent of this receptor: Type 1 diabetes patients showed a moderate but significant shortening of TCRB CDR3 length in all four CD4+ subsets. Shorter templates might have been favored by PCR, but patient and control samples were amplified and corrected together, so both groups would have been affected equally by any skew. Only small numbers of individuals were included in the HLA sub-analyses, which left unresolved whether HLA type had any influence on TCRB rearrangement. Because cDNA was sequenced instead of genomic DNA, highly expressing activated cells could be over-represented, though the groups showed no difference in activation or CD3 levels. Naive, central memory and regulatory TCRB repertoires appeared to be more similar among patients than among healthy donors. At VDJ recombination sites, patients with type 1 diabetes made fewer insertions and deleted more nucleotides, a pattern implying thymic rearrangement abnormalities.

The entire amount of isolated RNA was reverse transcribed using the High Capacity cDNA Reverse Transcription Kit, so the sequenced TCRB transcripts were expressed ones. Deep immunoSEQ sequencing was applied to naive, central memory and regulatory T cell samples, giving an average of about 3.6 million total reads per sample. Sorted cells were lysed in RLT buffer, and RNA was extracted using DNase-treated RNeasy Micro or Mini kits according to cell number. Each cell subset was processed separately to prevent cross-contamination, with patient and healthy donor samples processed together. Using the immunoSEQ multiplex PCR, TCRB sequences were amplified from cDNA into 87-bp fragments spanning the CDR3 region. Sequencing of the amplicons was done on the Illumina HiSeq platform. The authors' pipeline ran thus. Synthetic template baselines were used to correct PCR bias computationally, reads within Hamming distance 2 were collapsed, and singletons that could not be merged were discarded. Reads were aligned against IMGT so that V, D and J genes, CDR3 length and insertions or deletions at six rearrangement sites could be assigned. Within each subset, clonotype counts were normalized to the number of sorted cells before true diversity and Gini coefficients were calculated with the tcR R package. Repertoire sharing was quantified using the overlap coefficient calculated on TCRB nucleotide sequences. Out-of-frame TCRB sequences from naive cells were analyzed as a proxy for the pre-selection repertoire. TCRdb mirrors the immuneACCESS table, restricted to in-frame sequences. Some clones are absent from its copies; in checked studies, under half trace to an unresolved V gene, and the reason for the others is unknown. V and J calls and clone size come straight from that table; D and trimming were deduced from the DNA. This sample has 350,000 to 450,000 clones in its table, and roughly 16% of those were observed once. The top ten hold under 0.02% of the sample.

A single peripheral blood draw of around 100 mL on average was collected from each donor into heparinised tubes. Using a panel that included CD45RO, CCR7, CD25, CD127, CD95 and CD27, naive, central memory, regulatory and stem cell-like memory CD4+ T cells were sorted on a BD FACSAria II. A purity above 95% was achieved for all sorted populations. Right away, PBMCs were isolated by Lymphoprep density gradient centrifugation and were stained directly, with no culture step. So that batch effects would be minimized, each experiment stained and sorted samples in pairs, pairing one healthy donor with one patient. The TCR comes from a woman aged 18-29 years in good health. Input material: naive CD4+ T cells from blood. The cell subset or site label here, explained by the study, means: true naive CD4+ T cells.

The CDR3 protein is CASTTGTRVTEQYF. The nucleotide sequence reads as follows: TGTGCCAGCACGACTGGGACTAGAGTTACCGAGCAGTACTTC. The sequence joins TRBV7-2 to TRBJ2-7; TRBD2 aligns with 8 central bases. The CDR3 measures 14 amino acids from cysteine to phenylalanine. Left in the record is the CDR3 DNA by itself, 42 bases read in frame from the first base. For this chain, trimming is 7 bases at the V end and 6 bases at the J end, and the number of junction bases without a gene match is 11. As encoded in the germline V gene, CDR1 is SGHTA while CDR2 is FQGNSA.